Listed below are T cell receptor beta chains from one sample, sequenced in a study of beta chain features in type 1 diabetes. Only in-frame clones appear in the TCRdb table, and some are missing; sequencing was by immunoSEQ multiplex PCR. The sample carries about 150,000 clones, about 7.8% recorded once. The sequencing sample was made of central memory CD4+ T cells from blood. These receptors originate from a middle-aged woman with type 1 diabetes. The CDR3 runs from the conserved cysteine through the conserved F or W. The D gene is left open where the match is weak. Expanded clones get a size class; other rows say once, few or many, or leave the size out.

- - TRBJ2-1 TRBV28 CASKRGGGVLYNEQFF TGTGCCAGCAAACGGGGCGGGGGCGTCCTTTACAATGAGCAGTTCTTC
TRBD2 few TRBJ2-3 TRBV7-9 CASSFYQRDTDTQYF TGTGCCAGCAGCTTCTACCAGCGGGACACAGATACGCAGTATTTT
- few TRBJ2-3 TRBV7-2 CASLKVLAADTQYF TGTGCCAGCCTTAAGGTACTAGCCGCAGATACGCAGTATTTT
TRBD1 many TRBJ1-5 TRBV30 CAWSVSGGGNQPQHF TGTGCCTGGAGTGTTTCAGGGGGCGGCAATCAGCCCCAGCATTTT
TRBD1 - TRBJ1-2 TRBV27 CASSSYTGVRVGGYTF TGTGCCAGCAGTTCCTATACAGGGGTGCGAGTAGGCGGCTACACCTTC
- - TRBJ1-2 TRBV19 CASRMAGVYGYTF TGTGCCAGTAGGATGGCAGGCGTTTATGGCTACACCTTC
- - TRBJ2-7 TRBV25-1 CASSEGDLLLYEQYF TGTGCCAGCAGTGAAGGGGACTTACTTCTCTACGAGCAGTACTTC
- many TRBJ2-1 TRBV7-9 CASSRLYNEQFF TGTGCCAGCAGTCGTCTTTACAATGAGCAGTTCTTC
- few TRBJ1-4 TRBV10-3 CAISEGATVTNEKLFF TGTGCCATCAGTGAGGGGGCGACAGTGACTAATGAAAAACTGTTTTTT
TRBD2 few TRBJ2-5 TRBV4-2 CASSQRAGFRETQYF TGTGCCAGCAGCCAAAGAGCGGGATTTCGGGAGACCCAGTACTTC
TRBD2 many TRBJ2-1 TRBV19 CASSLAGGRNEQFF TGTGCCAGTTCCCTAGCGGGGGGACGTAATGAGCAGTTCTTC
- few TRBJ2-5 TRBV4-3 CASSQDYGTQYF TGCGCCAGCAGCCAAGATTACGGGACCCAGTACTTC
- - TRBJ2-7 TRBV4-2 CASSQTPGSGSSYEQYF TGTGCCAGCAGCCAAACCCCTGGCAGCGGCAGCTCCTACGAGCAGTACTTC
TRBD1 many TRBJ2-1 TRBV27 CASNGQGNNEQFF TGTGCCAGCAACGGACAGGGAAACAATGAGCAGTTCTTC
- few TRBJ1-5 TRBV9 CASSPGVGPDQPQHF TGTGCCAGCAGCCCCGGGGTTGGGCCTGATCAGCCCCAGCATTTT
- - TRBJ1-3 TRBV18 CASSPRGPGTIYF TGTGCCAGCTCACCCCGCGGGCCGGGGACCATATATTTT
- few TRBJ1-2 TRBV29-1 CSYTDLHGYTF TGCAGCTACACCGACTTACATGGCTACACCTTC
- few TRBJ1-6 TRBV7-3 CASSLDSSSPLHF TGTGCCAGCAGCTTAGACTCGTCCTCACCCCTCCACTTT
- few TRBJ1-1 TRBV15 CATSRDRGRGTEAFF TGTGCCACCAGCAGAGATAGGGGCCGAGGCACTGAAGCTTTCTTT
- - TRBJ2-7 TRBV5-4 CASSLRRGLRFDEQYF TGTGCCAGCAGCTTGCGAAGGGGACTCCGGTTTGACGAGCAGTACTTC
- few TRBJ2-2 TRBV5-1 CASKESSQPGELFF TGCGCCAGCAAGGAGAGCAGTCAGCCCGGGGAGCTGTTTTTT
TRBD2 - TRBJ2-1 TRBV19 CASSMVSRLLAGSNEQFF TGTGCCAGTAGTATGGTCAGTCGGTTACTAGCGGGAAGCAATGAGCAGTTCTTC
- - TRBJ2-3 TRBV27 CASSLRAGRTDTQYF TGTGCCAGCAGTTTAAGGGCAGGGCGCACAGATACGCAGTATTTT
TRBD2 - TRBJ2-4 TRBV7-2 CASSLDGGGNIQYF TGTGCCAGCAGCTTAGACGGGGGGGGAAACATTCAGTACTTC
- - TRBJ1-1 TRBV20-1 CSAPGGTEAFF TGCAGTGCCCCGGGGGGCACTGAAGCTTTCTTT
- - TRBJ2-1 TRBV20-1 CSALLGVEQFF TGCAGTGCCCTCCTCGGGGTTGAGCAGTTCTTC
- - TRBJ1-2 TRBV28 CASSLQDYGYTF TGTGCCAGCAGTTTACAGGATTATGGCTACACCTTC